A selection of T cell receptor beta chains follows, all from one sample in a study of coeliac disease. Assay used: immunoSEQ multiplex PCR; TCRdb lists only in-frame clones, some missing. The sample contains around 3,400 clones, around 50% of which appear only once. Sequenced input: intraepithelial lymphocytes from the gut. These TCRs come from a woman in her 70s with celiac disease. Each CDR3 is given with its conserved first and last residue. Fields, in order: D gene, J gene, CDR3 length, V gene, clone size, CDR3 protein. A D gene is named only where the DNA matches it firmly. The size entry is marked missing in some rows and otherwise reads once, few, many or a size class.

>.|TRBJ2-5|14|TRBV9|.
CASSVGTNQETQYF
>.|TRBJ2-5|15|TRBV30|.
CAWSVGDTAQETQYF
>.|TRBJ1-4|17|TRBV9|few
CASSVDSRGGDNEKLFF
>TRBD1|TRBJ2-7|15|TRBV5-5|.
CASSILGTGAYEQYF
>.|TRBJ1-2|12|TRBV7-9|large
CASSPADYGYTF
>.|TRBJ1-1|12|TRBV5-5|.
CASSGVSTEAFF
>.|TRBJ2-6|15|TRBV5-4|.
CASSFGVSGANVLTF
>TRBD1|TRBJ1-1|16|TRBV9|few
CASSPGGDRGNTEAFF
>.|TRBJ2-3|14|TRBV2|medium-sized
CASGWAGVWDTQYF
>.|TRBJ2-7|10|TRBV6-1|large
CASEGDVKYF
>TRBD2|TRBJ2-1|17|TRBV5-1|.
CASSLWLADASYNEQFF
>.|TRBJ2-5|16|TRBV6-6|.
CASSNLARTSQETQYF
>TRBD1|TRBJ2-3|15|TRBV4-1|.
CASSQGQGVSDTQYF
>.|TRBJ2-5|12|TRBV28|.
CASSPGQETQYF
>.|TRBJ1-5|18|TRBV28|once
CASSLSEGIGSLDQPQHF
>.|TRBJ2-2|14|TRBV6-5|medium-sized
CASSWGGNTGELFF
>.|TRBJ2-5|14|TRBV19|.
CASSTMDSQETQYF
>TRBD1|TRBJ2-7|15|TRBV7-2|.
CASSLEGTVTYEQYF
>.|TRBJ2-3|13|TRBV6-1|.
CASTPRGADTQYF
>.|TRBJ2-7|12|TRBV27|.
CARNGGTYEQYF
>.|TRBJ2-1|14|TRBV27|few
CASSFRGLENEQFF
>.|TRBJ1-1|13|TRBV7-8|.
CASSLPGNTEAFF
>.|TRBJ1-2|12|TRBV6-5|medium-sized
CAAGGEGLGYTF
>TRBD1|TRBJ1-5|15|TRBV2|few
CASSEGTGGFQPQHF
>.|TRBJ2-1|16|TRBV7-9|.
CASSLGSEAGSNEQFF
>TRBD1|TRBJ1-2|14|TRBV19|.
CASQGTGGIYGYTF
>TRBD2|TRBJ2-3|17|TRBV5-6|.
CASSLRTSATSTDTQYF
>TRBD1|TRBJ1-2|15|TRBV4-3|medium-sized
CASSQTGTGPDGYTF
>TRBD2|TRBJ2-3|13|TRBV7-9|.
CAGSREGADTQYF
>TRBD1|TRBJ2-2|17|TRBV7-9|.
CASSSGSGGRFTGELFF
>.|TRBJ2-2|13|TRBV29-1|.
CSVTKTNTGELFF
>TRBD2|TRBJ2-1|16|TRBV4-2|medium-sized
CASSQLRLAGGNEQFF
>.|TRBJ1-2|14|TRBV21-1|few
CASVGGGGPGGYTF
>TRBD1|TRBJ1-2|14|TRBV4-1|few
CASSQDSGRGRSDF
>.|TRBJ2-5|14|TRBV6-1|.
CASSEAPSGETQYF
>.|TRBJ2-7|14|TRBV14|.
CASLRTGDSYEQYF
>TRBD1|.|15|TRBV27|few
CASSLSTGGFYEQYF
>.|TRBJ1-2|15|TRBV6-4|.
CASSVSGHSNYGYTF
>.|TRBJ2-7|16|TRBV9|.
CASSHNPRTSTYEQYF
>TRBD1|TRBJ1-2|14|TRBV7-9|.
CASSLGQGSHGYTF